One and the same sample provided the 2 T cell receptor beta chains below, sequenced in a study of beta chain features in type 1 diabetes. Sequencing targeted expressed TCRB transcripts, as all isolated RNA had been reverse transcribed. The data were produced by immunoSEQ multiplex PCR, yet TCRdb's version contains in-frame clones alone and is incomplete. The sample contains around 160,000 clones, roughly 53% of which appear only once. Sequencing was performed on Tregs from blood. The receptors come from a man aged 18 to 30 in good health.

The CDR3 protein is CASSPSKTSGGTLSSYNEQFF. The CDR3, as DNA: TGCGCCAGCAGCCCATCCAAGACTAGCGGGGGTACCTTGAGCTCCTACAATGAGCAGTTCTTC. The V gene is TRBV5-1, the J gene TRBJ2-1, with 12 positions matching TRBD2. Germline-derived CDR1 and CDR2 are SGHRS and YFSETQ. This CDR3 is 21 amino acids long. The V and J ends lost 4 bases and 0 bases, in that order; junction bases with no gene match: 17.

The chain couples TRBV2 to TRBJ1-2, with D tentatively TRBD1 (5 bases). V was trimmed by 6 bases and J by 4 bases, leaving 18 bases between them. This CDR3 region has 15 residues. Germline CDR1 is SNHLY and CDR2 is FYNNEI. DNA of the CDR3: TGTGCCAGCAGCCCTTCAGGGCCTCTTAGCTATGGCTACACCTTC. It is translated as CASSPSGPLSYGYTF.